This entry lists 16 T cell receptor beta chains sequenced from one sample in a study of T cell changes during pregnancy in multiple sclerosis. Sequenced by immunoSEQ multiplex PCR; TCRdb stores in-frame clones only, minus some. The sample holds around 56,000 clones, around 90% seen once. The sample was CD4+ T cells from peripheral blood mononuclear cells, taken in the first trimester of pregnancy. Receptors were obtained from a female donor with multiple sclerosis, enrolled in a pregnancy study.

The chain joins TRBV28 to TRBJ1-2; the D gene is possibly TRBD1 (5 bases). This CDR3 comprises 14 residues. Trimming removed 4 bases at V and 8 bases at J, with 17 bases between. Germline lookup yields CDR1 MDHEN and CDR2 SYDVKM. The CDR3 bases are TGTGCCAGCAGTTCTGGGACGGGTGGGGGGGGCTACACCTTC. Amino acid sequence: CASSSGTGGGGYTF.

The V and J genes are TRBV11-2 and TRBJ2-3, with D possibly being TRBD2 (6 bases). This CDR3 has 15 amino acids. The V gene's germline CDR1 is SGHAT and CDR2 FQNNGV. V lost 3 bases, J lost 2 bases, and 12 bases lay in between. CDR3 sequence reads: CASSFSPGDTDTQYF. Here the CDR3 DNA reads TGTGCCAGCAGCTTTAGCCCGGGAGACACAGATACGCAGTATTTT.

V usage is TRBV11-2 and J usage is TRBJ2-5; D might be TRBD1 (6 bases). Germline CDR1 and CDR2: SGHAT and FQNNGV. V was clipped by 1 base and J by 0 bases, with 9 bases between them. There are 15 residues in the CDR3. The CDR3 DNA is TGTGCCAGCAGCTTAGGGGGGCCCGACCAAGAGACCCAGTACTTC. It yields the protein CASSLGGPDQETQYF.

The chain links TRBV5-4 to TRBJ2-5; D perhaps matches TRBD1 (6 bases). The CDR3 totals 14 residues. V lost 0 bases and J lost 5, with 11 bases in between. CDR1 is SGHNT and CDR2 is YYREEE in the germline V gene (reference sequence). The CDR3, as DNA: TGTGCCAGCAGCTTGGAGGGGGAGTGGGAGACCCAGTACTTC. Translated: CASSLEGEWETQYF. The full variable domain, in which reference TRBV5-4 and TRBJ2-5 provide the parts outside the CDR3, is ETGVTQSPTHLIKTRGQQVTLRCSSQSGHNTVSWYQQALGQGPQFIFQYYREEENGRGNFPPRFSGLQFPNYSSELNVNALELDDSALYLCASSLEGEWETQYFGPGTRLLVL.

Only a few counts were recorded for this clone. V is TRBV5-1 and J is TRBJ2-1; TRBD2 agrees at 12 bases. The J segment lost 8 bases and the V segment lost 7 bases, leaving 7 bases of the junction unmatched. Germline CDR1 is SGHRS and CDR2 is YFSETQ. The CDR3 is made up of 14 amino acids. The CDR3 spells CASGPSGGAHEQFF. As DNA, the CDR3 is TGCGCCAGCGGTCCTAGCGGGGGGGCCCATGAGCAGTTCTTC.

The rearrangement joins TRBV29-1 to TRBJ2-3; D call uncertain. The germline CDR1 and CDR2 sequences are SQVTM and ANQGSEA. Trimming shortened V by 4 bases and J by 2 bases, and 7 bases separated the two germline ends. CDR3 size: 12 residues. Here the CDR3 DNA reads TGCAGCGTTGGGCCCAACACAGATACGCAGTATTTT. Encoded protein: CSVGPNTDTQYF.

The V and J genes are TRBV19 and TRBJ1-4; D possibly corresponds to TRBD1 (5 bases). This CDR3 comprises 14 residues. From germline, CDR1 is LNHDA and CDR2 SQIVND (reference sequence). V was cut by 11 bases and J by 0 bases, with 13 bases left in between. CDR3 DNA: TGTGCCGGGGCTGGACAAGCAACTAATGAAAAACTGTTTTTT. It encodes CAGAGQATNEKLFF.

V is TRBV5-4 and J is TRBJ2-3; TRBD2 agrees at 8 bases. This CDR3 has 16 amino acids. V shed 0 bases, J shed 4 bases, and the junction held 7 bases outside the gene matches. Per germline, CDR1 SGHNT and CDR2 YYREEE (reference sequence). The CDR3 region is CASSLVGAGVPDTQYF. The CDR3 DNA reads TGTGCCAGCAGCTTGGTTGGAGCGGGGGTGCCAGATACGCAGTATTTT.

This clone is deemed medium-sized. The chain's CDR3 is CAQQEATNEKLFF. CDR3 nucleotides: TGTGCCCAGCAGGAGGCAACTAATGAAAAACTGTTTTTT. V gene TRBV30 combines with J gene TRBJ1-4; the D is unclear. Germline V gene data show CDR1 as GTSNPN and CDR2 as SVGIG (reference sequence). Trimming removed 8 bases at V and 0 bases at J, with 10 bases between. CDR3 length: 13 amino acids.

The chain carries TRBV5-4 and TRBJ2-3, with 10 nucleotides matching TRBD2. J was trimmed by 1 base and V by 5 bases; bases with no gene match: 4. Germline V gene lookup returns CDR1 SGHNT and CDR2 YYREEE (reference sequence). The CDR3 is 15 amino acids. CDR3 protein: CASRPGTSGTDTQYF. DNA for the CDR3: TGTGCCAGCAGGCCCGGGACTAGCGGCACAGATACGCAGTATTTT. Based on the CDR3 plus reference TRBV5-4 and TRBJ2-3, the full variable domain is ETGVTQSPTHLIKTRGQQVTLRCSSQSGHNTVSWYQQALGQGPQFIFQYYREEENGRGNFPPRFSGLQFPNYSSELNVNALELDDSALYLCASRPGTSGTDTQYFGPGTRLTVL.

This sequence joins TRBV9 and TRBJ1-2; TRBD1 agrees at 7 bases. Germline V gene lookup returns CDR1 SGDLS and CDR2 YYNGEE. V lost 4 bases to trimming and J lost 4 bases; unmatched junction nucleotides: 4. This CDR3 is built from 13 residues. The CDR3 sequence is CASSSTGAYGYTF. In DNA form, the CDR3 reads TGTGCCAGCAGCTCAACAGGGGCCTATGGCTACACCTTC. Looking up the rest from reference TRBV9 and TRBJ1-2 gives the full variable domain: DSGVTQTPKHLITATGQRVTLRCSPRSGDLSVYWYQQSLDQGLQFLIQYYNGEERAKGNILERFSAQQFPDLHSELNLSSLELGDSALYFCASSSTGAYGYTFGSGTRLTVV.

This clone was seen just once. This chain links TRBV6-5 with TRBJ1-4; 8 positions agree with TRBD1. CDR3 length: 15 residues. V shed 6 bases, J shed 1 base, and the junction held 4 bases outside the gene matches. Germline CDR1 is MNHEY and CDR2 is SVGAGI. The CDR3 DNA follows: TGTGCCAGCAGCCGCAGGGGGCTAACTAATGAAAAACTGTTTTTT. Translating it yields CASSRRGLTNEKLFF.

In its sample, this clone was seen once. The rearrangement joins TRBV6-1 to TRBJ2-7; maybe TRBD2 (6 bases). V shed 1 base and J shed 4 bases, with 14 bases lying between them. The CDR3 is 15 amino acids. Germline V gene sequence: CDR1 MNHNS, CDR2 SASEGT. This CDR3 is CASSEGPGGGYEQYF. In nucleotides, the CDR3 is TGTGCCAGCAGTGAAGGTCCCGGGGGAGGATACGAGCAGTACTTC.

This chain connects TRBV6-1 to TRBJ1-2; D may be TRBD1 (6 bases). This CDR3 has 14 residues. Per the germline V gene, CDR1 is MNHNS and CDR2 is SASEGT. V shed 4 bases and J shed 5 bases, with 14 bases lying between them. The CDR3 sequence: CASSAPWDIYGYTF. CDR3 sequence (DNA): TGTGCCAGCAGTGCCCCTTGGGACATTTATGGCTACACCTTC.

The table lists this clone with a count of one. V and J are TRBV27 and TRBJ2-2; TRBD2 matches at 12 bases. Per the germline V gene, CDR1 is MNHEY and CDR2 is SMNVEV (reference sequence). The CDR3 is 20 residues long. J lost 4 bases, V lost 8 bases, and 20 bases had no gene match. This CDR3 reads CASCTVRLAGDARSTGELFF. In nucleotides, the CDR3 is TGTGCCAGCTGTACCGTAAGACTAGCGGGGGATGCCAGGAGCACCGGGGAGCTGTTTTTT.

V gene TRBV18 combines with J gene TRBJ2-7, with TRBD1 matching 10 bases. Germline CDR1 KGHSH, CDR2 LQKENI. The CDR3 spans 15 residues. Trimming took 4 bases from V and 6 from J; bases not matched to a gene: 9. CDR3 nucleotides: TGTGCCAGCTCACGGTATGTGGGACAGGGGACCGAGCAGTACTTC. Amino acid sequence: CASSRYVGQGTEQYF.